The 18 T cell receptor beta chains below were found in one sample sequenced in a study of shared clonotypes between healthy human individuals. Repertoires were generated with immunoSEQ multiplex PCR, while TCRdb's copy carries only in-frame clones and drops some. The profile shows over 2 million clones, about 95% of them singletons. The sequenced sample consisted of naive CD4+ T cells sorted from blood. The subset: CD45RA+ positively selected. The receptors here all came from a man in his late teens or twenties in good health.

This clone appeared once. In DNA form, the CDR3 reads TGTGCCAGCAGTGAAGGAAAACTGTTTTTT. Translation: CASSEGKLFF. The genes are TRBV6-1 and TRBJ1-4, with D hard to call. From germline, CDR1 is MNHNS and CDR2 SASEGT. The CDR3 runs to 10 residues. V dropped 1 base and J dropped 10 bases, with 1 base sitting between them.

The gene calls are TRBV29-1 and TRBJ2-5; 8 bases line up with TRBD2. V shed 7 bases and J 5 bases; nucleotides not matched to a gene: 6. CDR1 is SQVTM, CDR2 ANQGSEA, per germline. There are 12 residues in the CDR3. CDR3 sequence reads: CSGGLVVETQYF. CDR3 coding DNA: TGCAGCGGGGGACTAGTCGTGGAGACCCAGTACTTC.

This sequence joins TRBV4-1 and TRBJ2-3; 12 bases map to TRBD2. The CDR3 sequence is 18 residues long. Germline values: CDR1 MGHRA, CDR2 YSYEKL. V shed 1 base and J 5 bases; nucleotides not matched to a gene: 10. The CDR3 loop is CASSQGTSGGSGQDTQYF. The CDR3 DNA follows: TGCGCCAGCAGCCAAGGCACTAGCGGGGGGTCAGGTCAAGATACGCAGTATTTT.

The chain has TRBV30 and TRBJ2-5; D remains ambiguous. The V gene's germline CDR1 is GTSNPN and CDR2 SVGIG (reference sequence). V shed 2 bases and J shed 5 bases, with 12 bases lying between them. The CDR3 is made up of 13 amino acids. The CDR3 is CAWSLLVGETQYF. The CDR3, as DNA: TGTGCCTGGAGTCTGTTGGTTGGGGAGACCCAGTACTTC.

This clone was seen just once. In DNA, the CDR3 is TGTGCCAGCAGCACTTACGCTGGGACCCAGTACTTC. Amino acid sequence: CASSTYAGTQYF. The chain is built from TRBV28 and TRBJ2-5; D uncertain. Between the trimmed V and J ends, which lost 6 bases and 7 bases, there was a span of 12 bases. The CDR3 is 12 amino acids. CDR1 and CDR2 from the germline V gene are MDHEN and SYDVKM.

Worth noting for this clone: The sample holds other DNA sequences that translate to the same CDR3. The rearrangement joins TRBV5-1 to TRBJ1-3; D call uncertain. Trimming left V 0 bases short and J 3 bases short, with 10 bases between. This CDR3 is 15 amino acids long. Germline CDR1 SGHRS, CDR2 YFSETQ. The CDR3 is CASSLAAGDGNTIYF. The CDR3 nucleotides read TGCGCCAGCAGCTTGGCTGCAGGTGATGGAAACACCATATATTTT.

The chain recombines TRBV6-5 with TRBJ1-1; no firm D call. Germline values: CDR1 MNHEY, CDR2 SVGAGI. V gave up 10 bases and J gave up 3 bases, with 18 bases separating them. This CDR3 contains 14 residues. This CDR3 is CATSPGGVDTEAFF. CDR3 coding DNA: TGTGCCACCTCCCCGGGCGGGGTGGACACTGAAGCTTTCTTT.

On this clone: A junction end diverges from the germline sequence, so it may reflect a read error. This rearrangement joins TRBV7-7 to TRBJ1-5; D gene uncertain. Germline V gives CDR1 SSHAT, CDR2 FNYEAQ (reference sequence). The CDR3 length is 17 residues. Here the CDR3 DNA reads TGTGCTAGCAGCTTACCCCCGGGTAGAAACAGCAATCAGCCCCAGCATTTT. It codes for CASSLPPGRNSNQPQHF.

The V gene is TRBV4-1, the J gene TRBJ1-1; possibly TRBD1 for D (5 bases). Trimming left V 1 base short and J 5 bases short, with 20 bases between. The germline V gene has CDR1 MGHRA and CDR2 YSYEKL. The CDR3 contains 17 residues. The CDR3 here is CASSQGVAHRKGTEAFF. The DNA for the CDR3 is TGCGCCAGCAGCCAAGGCGTAGCCCACAGGAAGGGGACTGAAGCTTTCTTT.

The CDR3 DNA reads as TGTGCCAGCTCACCCCCCGGGACAGATAGCTACGAGCAGTACTTC. Its protein is CASSPPGTDSYEQYF. The V call is TRBV18, the J call TRBJ2-7, with 7 bases aligning to TRBD1. The CDR3 covers 15 residues. CDR1 and CDR2 (germline): KGHSH, LQKENI. The junction had 8 bases not matched to a gene; V was cut back by 3 bases and J by 3 bases.

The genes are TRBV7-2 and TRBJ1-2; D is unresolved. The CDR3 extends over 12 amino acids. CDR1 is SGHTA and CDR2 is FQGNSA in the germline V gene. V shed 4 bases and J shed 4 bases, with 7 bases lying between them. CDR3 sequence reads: CASSSSSYGYTF. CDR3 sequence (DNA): TGTGCCAGCAGCTCGAGTAGCTATGGCTACACCTTC.

The CDR3 DNA sequence: TGCGCCAGCAGCTTGGCCTCTAGCGGGAACCCCTACAATGAGCAGTTCTTC. Translated: CASSLASSGNPYNEQFF. The J gene is TRBJ2-1, the V gene TRBV5-1; TRBD2 aligns across 9 bases. Germline values: CDR1 SGHRS, CDR2 YFSETQ. V gave up 0 bases and J gave up 2 bases; unmatched junction bases: 6. The CDR3 covers 17 residues.

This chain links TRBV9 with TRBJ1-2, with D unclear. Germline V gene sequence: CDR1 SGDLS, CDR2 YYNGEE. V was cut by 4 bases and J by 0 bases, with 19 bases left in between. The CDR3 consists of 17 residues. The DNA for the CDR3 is TGTGCCAGCAGCCCGAGAGATCAAGGGTCCTCTAACTATGGCTACACCTTC. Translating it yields CASSPRDQGSSNYGYTF.

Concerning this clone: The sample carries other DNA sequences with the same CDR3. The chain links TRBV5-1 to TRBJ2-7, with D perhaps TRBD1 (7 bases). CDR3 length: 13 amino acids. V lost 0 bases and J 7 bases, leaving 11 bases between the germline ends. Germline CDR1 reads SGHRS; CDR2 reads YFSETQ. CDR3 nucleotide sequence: TGCGCCAGCAGCTTGGACAGGGGAGGTGAGCAGTACTTC. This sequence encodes CASSLDRGGEQYF.

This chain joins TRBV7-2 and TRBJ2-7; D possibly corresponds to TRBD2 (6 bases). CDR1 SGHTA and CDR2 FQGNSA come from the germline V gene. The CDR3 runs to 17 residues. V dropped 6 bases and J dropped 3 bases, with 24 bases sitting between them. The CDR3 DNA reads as TGTGCCAGCAGTTTGGCGGGATCTTACACACACTACTACGAGCAGTACTTC. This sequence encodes CASSLAGSYTHYYEQYF.

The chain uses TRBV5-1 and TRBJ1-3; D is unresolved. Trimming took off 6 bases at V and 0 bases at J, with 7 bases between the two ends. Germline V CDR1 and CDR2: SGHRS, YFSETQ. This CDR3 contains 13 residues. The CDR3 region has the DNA TGCGCCAGCACAGAGAACTCTGGAAACACCATATATTTT. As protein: CASTENSGNTIYF.

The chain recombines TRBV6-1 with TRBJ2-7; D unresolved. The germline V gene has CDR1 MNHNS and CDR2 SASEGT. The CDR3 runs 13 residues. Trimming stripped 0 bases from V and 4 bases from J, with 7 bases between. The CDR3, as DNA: TGTGCCAGCAGTGAAGCAACGACGTACGAGCAGTACTTC. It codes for CASSEATTYEQYF.

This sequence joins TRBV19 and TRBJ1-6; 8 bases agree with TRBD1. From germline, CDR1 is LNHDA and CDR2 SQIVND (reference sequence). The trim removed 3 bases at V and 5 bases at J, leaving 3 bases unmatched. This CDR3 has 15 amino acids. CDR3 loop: CASSIATGDNSPLHF. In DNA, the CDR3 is TGTGCCAGTAGTATCGCGACAGGGGATAATTCACCCCTCCACTTT.